The next 28 T cell receptor beta chains were all read from a single sample in a study of breast tumors, draining lymph nodes, adjacent tissues (TCRdb year 2016). The library was made by multiplex PCR. The instrument given in TCRdb is Illumina HiSeq 2000. TCRdb ran its own pipeline on the public reads, namely fastp trimming at Q25 and MiXCR clone calling, and kept in-frame beta chains. Every CDR3 protein is listed once, alongside the most common genes and DNA of its rows. In this sample the table shows 290,000 or so distinct CDR3 sequences, 30% of which occur a single time. The ten largest make up approximately 1% of the sample. The lymph node samples were taken from the axillary draining lymph nodes of breast cancer patients. Input material: axillary lymph node tissue. These TCRs come from a female donor with breast cancer. Some clones in this sample may be carry-over from other donors' samples.

This clonotype was observed at least ten times. The V call is TRBV7-8, the J call TRBJ2-1; D remains unclear. This CDR3 has 15 amino acids. Germline assignment: CDR1 SGHVS and CDR2 FQNEAQ. Deletions cut 1 base from V and 4 bases from J, with 11 bases between. The CDR3 spells CASSLDERRYNEQFF. The CDR3 DNA reads TGTGCCAGCAGCTTAGATGAGCGTAGGTACAATGAGCAGTTCTTC.

This clonotype has at least ten counts. The genes are TRBV10-1 and TRBJ2-3, with D tentatively TRBD1 or TRBD2 (6 bases each). Germline V gene sequence: CDR1 WNHNN, CDR2 SYGVQD (reference sequence). This CDR3 has 13 residues. Trimming took 7 bases from V and 2 from J, leaving 10 bases between them. The CDR3 DNA reads as TGCGCCAGCAAGGGGGGCCCCACAGATACGCAGTATTTT. This gives the protein CASKGGPTDTQYF.

Turning to this clonotype: The junction departs from the called germline gene at one end, perhaps through a read error. This chain connects TRBV5-1 to TRBJ2-3; D may correspond to TRBD1 or TRBD2 (5 bases each). Per the germline V gene, CDR1 is SGHRS and CDR2 is YFSETQ. The CDR3 covers 13 residues. The CDR3 reads CASRMGEWDTQYF. CDR3 sequence (DNA): TGTGCCAGCAGGATGGGGGAGTGGGATACGCAGTATTTT. The full variable domain, completed using reference TRBV5-1 and TRBJ2-3, is KAGVTQTPRYLIKTRGQQVTLSCSPISGHRSVSWYQQTPGQGLQFLFEYFSETQRNKGNFPGRFSGRQFSNSRSEMNVSTLELGDSALYLCASRMGEWDTQYFGPGTRLTVL.

Many counts were recorded for this clonotype. The chain is built from TRBV4-1 and TRBJ1-3, with 7 bases matching TRBD1. The germline V gene has CDR1 MGHRA and CDR2 YSYEKL. Trimming took 1 base from V and 5 from J; bases not matched to a gene: 2. This CDR3 spans 14 amino acids. The CDR3 DNA follows: TGCGCCAGCAGCCAAGGACAGGGTAGAAACACCATATATTTT. Residues: CASSQGQGRNTIYF.

Comments on this clonotype: At one of its ends the junction is not consistent with the germline gene, which may arise from a read error. The chain employs TRBV7-9 and TRBJ1-1; the D is unclear. Germline lookup yields CDR1 SEHNR and CDR2 FQNEAQ (reference sequence). The CDR3 consists of 15 residues. CDR3 amino acids: CASSYSPTRYTGAFF. CDR3 nucleotide sequence: TGTGCCAGCAGCTATTCACCGACTAGGTACACTGGAGCTTTCTTT.

This clonotype was counted many times. The gene calls are TRBV15 and TRBJ2-7; TRBD1 might be the D (5 bases). V was pared by 1 base and J by 7 bases, with 17 bases between. The CDR3 has 15 residues. CDR1 and CDR2 (germline): LNHNV, YYDKDF (reference sequence). CDR3 residues: CATSRARQGLGEQYF. The CDR3 bases are TGTGCCACCAGCAGAGCGAGGCAGGGCCTAGGAGAGCAGTACTTC. The full variable domain, completed using reference TRBV15 and TRBJ2-7, is DAMVIQNPRYQVTQFGKPVTLSCSQTLNHNVMYWYQQKSSQAPKLLFHYYDKDFNNEADTPDNFQSRRPNTSFCFLDIRSPGLGDTAMYLCATSRARQGLGEQYFGPGTRLTVT.

This clonotype was observed at least ten times. CDR3 loop: CASSYGQGLTGNTIYF. In DNA, the CDR3 is TGTGCCAGCAGCTACGGACAGGGGTTGACTGGAAACACCATATATTTT. The rearrangement uses TRBV11-1 and TRBJ1-3, with 9 bases fitting TRBD1. J was trimmed by 2 bases and V by 4 bases; bases with no gene match: 6. The germline CDR1 and CDR2 sequences are SGHAT and FQDESV (reference sequence). This CDR3 contains 16 residues.

At least ten counts were recorded for this clonotype. J is TRBJ2-3 and V is TRBV11-2, with TRBD2 identical over 11 bases. Losses at the gene ends were 5 bases for V and 5 bases for J; bases not matched to a gene: 6. Germline loops: CDR1 SGHAT, CDR2 FQNNGV. The CDR3 contains 15 residues. In nucleotides, the CDR3 is TGTGCCAGCAGCGTACTAGCGGGAGCAAGAGATACGCAGTATTTT. Amino acids: CASSVLAGARDTQYF. The full variable domain, in which reference TRBV11-2 and TRBJ2-3 provide the parts outside the CDR3, is EAGVAQSPRYKIIEKRQSVAFWCNPISGHATLYWYQQILGQGPKLLIQFQNNGVVDDSQLPKDRFSAERLKGVDSTLKIQPAKLEDSAVYLCASSVLAGARDTQYFGPGTRLTVL.

This clonotype was counted only a few times. The chain couples TRBV28 to TRBJ1-2; 7 bases align to TRBD1. Losses at the gene ends were 7 bases for V and 6 bases for J; bases not matched to a gene: 8. Germline V CDR1 and CDR2: MDHEN, SYDVKM. The CDR3 totals 13 residues. The CDR3 spells CASIRQGGDGYTF. The DNA of the CDR3 is TGTGCCAGCATCCGACAGGGAGGCGATGGCTACACCTTC.

For this clonotype: A clone one base away is much larger, so this may be a read error. This CDR3 is missing its conserved last phenylalanine or tryptophan, likely due to a read error. The chain links TRBV19 to TRBJ2-1; 8 bases agree with TRBD2. V was clipped by 3 bases and J by 7 bases; unmatched bases: 14. Germline assignment: CDR1 LNHDA and CDR2 SQIVND (reference sequence). This CDR3 comprises 17 residues. CDR3 residues: CASSMTQAGGRENEQFS. CDR3 nucleotides: TGTGCCAGTAGTATGACGCAGGCGGGAGGAAGGGAAAATGAGCAGTTCTCC.

This clonotype occurred many times. The CDR3, as DNA: TGTGCCAGCAGCTTAGAAGCTATTGAGCAGTTCTTC. The encoded protein is CASSLEAIEQFF. The V and J genes are TRBV7-9 and TRBJ2-1; D not resolved. CDR1 SEHNR and CDR2 FQNEAQ come from the germline V gene (reference sequence). V shed 1 base and J shed 9 bases, with 7 bases lying between them. The CDR3 length is 12 residues.

Only a few counts were recorded for this clonotype. The chain recombines TRBV28 with TRBJ1-2; possible D gene TRBD1, 6 bases. CDR1 is MDHEN, CDR2 SYDVKM, per germline. With 6 bases removed from V and 6 bases from J, the gap between germline ends came to 14 bases. This CDR3 has 13 amino acids. The CDR3 sequence is CASSTQGSDGYTF. CDR3 DNA sequence: TGTGCCAGCAGCACCCAGGGGTCCGATGGCTACACCTTC.

The chain has TRBV14 and TRBJ1-1; possible D gene TRBD1, 5 bases. This CDR3 contains 12 residues. Germline V gives CDR1 SGHDN, CDR2 FVKESK. The ends were cut back, 4 bases at V and 6 bases at J, with 9 bases in the middle. The CDR3 DNA is TGTGCCAGCAGCCGGTGGGGGTCTGAAGCTTTCTTT. Protein sequence: CASSRWGSEAFF.

This clonotype has ten or more counts. This CDR3 reads CASRHRGDYGYTF. The CDR3 bases are TGTGCCAGCAGACACAGGGGTGACTATGGCTACACCTTC. This sequence joins TRBV6-5 and TRBJ1-2; 7 bases line up with TRBD1. CDR1 and CDR2 (germline): MNHEY, SVGAGI. This CDR3 comprises 13 residues. After removal of 6 bases from V and 3 bases from J, the junction contained 4 bases not matched to a gene.

This clonotype was seen at least ten times. This chain connects TRBV4-1 to TRBJ1-4; D uncertain. The CDR3 is 15 residues long. Trimming took 0 bases from V and 8 from J, leaving 13 bases between them. CDR1 is MGHRA and CDR2 is YSYEKL in the germline V gene. The CDR3 reads CASSQDVQVDEKLFF. In DNA form, the CDR3 reads TGCGCCAGCAGCCAAGATGTGCAGGTTGACGAAAAACTGTTTTTT.

The sample holds many counts of this clonotype. The rearrangement links TRBV10-3 to TRBJ2-7; 12 bases align to TRBD2. This CDR3 has 15 amino acids. V trimming: 10 bases; J trimming: 6 bases; junction bases outside the gene matches: 13. Germline V CDR1 and CDR2: ENHRY, SYGVKD. The CDR3: CATRTRLAGDGEQYF. In nucleotides, the CDR3 is TGTGCCACCCGAACTAGACTAGCGGGAGATGGCGAGCAGTACTTC.

As regards this clonotype: Sequence at one end of the junction differs from germline and may be a read error. V usage is TRBV2 and J usage is TRBJ1-4; D perhaps matches TRBD1 (6 bases). The CDR3 loop spans 18 amino acids. The germline gives CDR1 SNHLY, CDR2 FYNNEI. The CDR3 DNA reads TGTGCCAGCAGTGCCCCTGGGAGCGTACAGGGCCATTGGGAAAAACCGGTTTTT. Encoded protein: CASSAPGSVQGHWEKPVF.

The chain joins TRBV27 to TRBJ2-7; TRBD1 matches 12 bases. CDR3 length: 15 residues. CDR1 is MNHEY and CDR2 is SMNVEV in the germline V gene (reference sequence). V was pared by 8 bases and J by 4 bases, with 9 bases of the junction left unmatched. The CDR3 DNA sequence: TGTGCCAGCCGCCGAGGGACAGGGGGCCCTTACGAGCAGTACTTC. Translation: CASRRGTGGPYEQYF.

This clonotype was recorded at least ten times. This chain uses TRBV12-5 with TRBJ2-5, with 15 positions matching TRBD2. This CDR3 is built from 17 residues. Germline assignment: CDR1 LGHNT and CDR2 FRNRAP. Trimming at V came to 1 base and at J to 5 bases, leaving 5 bases not matched to a gene. In DNA, the CDR3 is TGTGCTAGTGGTTTGGGGACTAGCGGGAGGGCCGTGGAGACCCAGTACTTC. This gives the protein CASGLGTSGRAVETQYF.

This clonotype was detected many times. V is TRBV6-1 and J is TRBJ1-4, with D possibly TRBD1 on 6 matching bases. Germline CDR1 MNHNS, CDR2 SASEGT. The CDR3 extends over 15 amino acids. V lost 5 bases, J lost 8 bases, and 18 bases lay in between. The CDR3 is CASSPNPGQPEKLFF. The CDR3 DNA follows: TGTGCCAGCAGTCCTAACCCCGGACAGCCGGAAAAACTGTTTTTT.

This clonotype has at least ten counts. The V gene is TRBV20-1, the J gene TRBJ1-5; 7 nucleotides agree with TRBD1. The CDR3 has 15 residues. V shed 0 bases and J 7 bases; nucleotides not matched to a gene: 9. Germline CDR1 DFQATT, CDR2 SNEGSKA (reference sequence). CDR3 nucleotide sequence: TGCAGTGCTAGAGACCCGGCAGGGGGGCAACAGCCCCAGCATTTT. Translation gives CSARDPAGGQQPQHF.

There are many counts of this clonotype. This rearrangement joins TRBV5-4 to TRBJ1-4, with D possibly TRBD1 on 5 matching bases. The CDR3 runs to 14 residues. Germline CDR1 reads SGHNT; CDR2 reads YYREEE (reference sequence). V lost 4 bases to trimming and J lost 10 bases, with 17 bases between them. This CDR3 reads CASSPDTLGRKLFF. CDR3 bases: TGTGCCAGCAGCCCGGACACCCTTGGTCGAAAACTGTTTTTT.

As to this clonotype: The junction and the germline gene differ at one end; a read error may be behind it. This sequence joins TRBV12-3 or TRBV12-4 and TRBJ2-7; 11 bases map to TRBD1. The CDR3 has 15 amino acids. CDR3 in DNA: TGTGCCAGCAGCCTCCGGGACAGGGGGAAATACGAGCAGCACTTC. Its translation: CASSLRDRGKYEQHF.

The table lists this clonotype with many counts. This sequence joins TRBV7-8 and TRBJ2-7, with 13 nucleotides matching TRBD2. The length of the CDR3 is 18 residues. CDR1 and CDR2 (germline): SGHVS, FQNEAQ. V lost 5 bases, J lost 0 bases, and 10 bases stayed unmatched. This CDR3 is CASSQQGLAGLSSYEQYF. CDR3 DNA: TGTGCCAGCAGCCAGCAGGGACTAGCGGGGTTGTCCTCCTACGAGCAGTACTTC. The variable domain in full, completed from reference TRBV7-8 and TRBJ2-7, reads GAGVSQSPRYKVAKRGQDVALRCDPISGHVSLFWYQQALGQGPEFLTYFQNEAQLDKSGLPSDRFFAERPEGSVSTLKIQRTQQEDSAVYLCASSQQGLAGLSSYEQYFGPGTRLTVT.

This clonotype was seen a few times. This sequence joins TRBV20-1 and TRBJ1-1, with TRBD1 matching 9 bases. Unmatched junction bases numbered 9, after V lost 0 bases and J lost 4 bases. The germline CDR1 and CDR2 sequences are DFQATT and SNEGSKA (reference sequence). CDR3 length: 16 amino acids. CDR3 DNA sequence: TGCAGTGCTAGAGACCGGGACAGGGCTGAGGGCACTGAAGCTTTCTTT. The encoded protein is CSARDRDRAEGTEAFF.

This clonotype appeared a few times. This chain uses TRBV6-5 with TRBJ2-4; no definite D call. This CDR3 is 14 amino acids long. CDR1 MNHEY and CDR2 SVGAGI come from the germline V gene. V dropped 0 bases and J dropped 3 bases, with 6 bases sitting between them. CDR3 residues: CASSYSLGKNIQYF. DNA for the CDR3: TGTGCCAGCAGTTACTCGTTGGGCAAAAACATTCAGTACTTC.

The chain uses TRBV15 and TRBJ2-3; 8 bases match TRBD2. Germline-derived CDR1 and CDR2 are LNHNV and YYDKDF (reference sequence). This CDR3 region has 15 residues. Trimming cost V 1 base and J 4 bases; bases outside gene matches: 4. This CDR3 reads CATSRVAGRSDTQYF. CDR3 sequence (DNA): TGTGCCACCAGCAGAGTAGCGGGAAGGTCAGATACGCAGTATTTT.

This clonotype has at least ten counts. The CDR3 nucleotides are TGTGCCAGCAGCTTGGCCATCACAGGGAAAGAAAAACTGTTTTTT. This encodes CASSLAITGKEKLFF. The genes are TRBV5-5 and TRBJ1-4; TRBD1 might be the D (6 bases). CDR1 is SGHKS and CDR2 is YYEKEE in the germline V gene (reference sequence). The germline V and J ends were trimmed by 0 bases and 8 bases, with 14 bases remaining between them. The CDR3 runs 15 residues.